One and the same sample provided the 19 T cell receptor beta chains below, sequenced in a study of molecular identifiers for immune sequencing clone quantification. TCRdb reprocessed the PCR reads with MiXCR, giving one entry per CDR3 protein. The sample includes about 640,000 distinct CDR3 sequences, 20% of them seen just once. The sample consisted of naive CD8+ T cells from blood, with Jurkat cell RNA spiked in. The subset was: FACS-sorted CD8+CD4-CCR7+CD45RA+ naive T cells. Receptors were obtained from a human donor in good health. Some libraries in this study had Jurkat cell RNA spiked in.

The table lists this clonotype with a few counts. The DNA for the CDR3 is TGTGCCAGCAGTTCAATCTCAACACAGGGGGCGCACGGAAACACCATATATTTT. It encodes CASSSISTQGAHGNTIYF. The rearrangement uses TRBV27 and TRBJ1-3; 9 nucleotides line up with TRBD1. The trim removed 4 bases at V and 4 bases at J, leaving 14 bases unmatched. Looked up from germline, CDR1 is MNHEY and CDR2 is SMNVEV (reference sequence). There are 18 residues in the CDR3.

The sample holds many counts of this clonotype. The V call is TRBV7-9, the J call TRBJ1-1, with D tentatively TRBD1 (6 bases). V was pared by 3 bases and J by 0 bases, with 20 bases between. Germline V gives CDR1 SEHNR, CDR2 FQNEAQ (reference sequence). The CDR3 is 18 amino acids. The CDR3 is CASSFASLGAALNTEAFF. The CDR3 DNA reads TGTGCCAGCAGCTTCGCCTCTTTGGGGGCTGCATTGAACACTGAAGCTTTCTTT.

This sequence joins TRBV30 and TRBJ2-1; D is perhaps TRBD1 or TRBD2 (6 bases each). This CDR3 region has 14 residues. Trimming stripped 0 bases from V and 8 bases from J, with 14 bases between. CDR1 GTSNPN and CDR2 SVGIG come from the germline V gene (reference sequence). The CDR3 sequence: CAWSVGGNSDEQFF. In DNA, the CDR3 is TGTGCCTGGAGTGTCGGGGGCAATAGTGATGAGCAGTTCTTC. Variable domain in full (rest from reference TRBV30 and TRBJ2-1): SQTIHQWPATLVQPVGSPLSLECTVEGTSNPNLYWYRQAAGRGLQLLFYSVGIGQISSEVPQNLSASRPQDRQFILSSKKLLLSDSGFYLCAWSVGGNSDEQFFGPGTRLTVL.

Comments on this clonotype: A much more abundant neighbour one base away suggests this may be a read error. The chain's CDR3 is CASRLTGAGNCGYTF. CDR3 nucleotides: TGTGCCAGCAGGCTTACAGGGGCCGGCAACTGTGGCTACACCTTC. The V call is TRBV5-4, the J call TRBJ1-2; 7 bases are shared with TRBD1. Germline lookup yields CDR1 SGHNT and CDR2 YYREEE (reference sequence). CDR3 length: 15 amino acids.

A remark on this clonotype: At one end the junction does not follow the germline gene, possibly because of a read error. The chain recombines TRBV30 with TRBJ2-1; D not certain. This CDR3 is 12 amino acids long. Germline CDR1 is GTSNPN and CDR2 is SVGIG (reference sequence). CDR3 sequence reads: CARSVHGNEQFF. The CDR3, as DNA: TGTGCCCGGAGTGTACACGGGAATGAGCAGTTCTTC.

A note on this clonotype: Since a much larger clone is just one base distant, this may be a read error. CDR3 sequence reads: CASCLGVFGTEHGYTF. The CDR3 DNA follows: TGTGCCAGCTGCTTAGGGGTATTCGGGACGGAACATGGCTACACCTTC. The J gene is TRBJ1-2, the V gene TRBV7-2; D perhaps matches TRBD1 (5 bases). The germline CDR1 and CDR2 sequences are SGHTA and FQGNSA. The CDR3 runs to 16 residues.

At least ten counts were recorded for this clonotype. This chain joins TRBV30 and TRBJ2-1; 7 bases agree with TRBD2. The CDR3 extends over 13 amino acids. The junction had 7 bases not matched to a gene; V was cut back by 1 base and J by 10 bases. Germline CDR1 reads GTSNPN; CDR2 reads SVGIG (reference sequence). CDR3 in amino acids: CAWSETNSGEQFF. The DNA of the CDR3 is TGTGCCTGGAGTGAAACTAATAGCGGGGAGCAGTTCTTC.

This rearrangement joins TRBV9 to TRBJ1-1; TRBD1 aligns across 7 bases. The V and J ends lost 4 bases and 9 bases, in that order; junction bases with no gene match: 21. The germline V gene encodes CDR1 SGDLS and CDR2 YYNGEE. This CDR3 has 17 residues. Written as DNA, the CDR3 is TGTGCCAGCAGCCCGCCGGGACAGCCTTTTCCTAAGGCTAAAGCTTTCTTT. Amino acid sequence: CASSPPGQPFPKAKAFF.

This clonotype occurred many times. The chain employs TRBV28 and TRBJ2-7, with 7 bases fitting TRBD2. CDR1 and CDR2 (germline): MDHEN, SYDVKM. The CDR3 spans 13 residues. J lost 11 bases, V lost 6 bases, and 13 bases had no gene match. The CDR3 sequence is CASSPPRGRGEYF. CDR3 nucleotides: TGTGCCAGCAGCCCTCCCCGGGGGAGGGGCGAGTACTTC.

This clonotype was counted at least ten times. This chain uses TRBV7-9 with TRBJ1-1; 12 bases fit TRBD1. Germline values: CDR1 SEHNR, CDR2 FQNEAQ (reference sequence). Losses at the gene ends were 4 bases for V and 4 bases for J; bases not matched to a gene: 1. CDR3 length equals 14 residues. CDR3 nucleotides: TGTGCCAGCAGCTCGGGACAGGGGGCCACTGAAGCTTTCTTT. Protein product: CASSSGQGATEAFF.

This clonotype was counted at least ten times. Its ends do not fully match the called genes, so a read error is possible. The CDR3 spells CASSYWLNTGELFF. The CDR3 DNA reads TGTGCCAGCAGCTACTGGCTGAACACCGGGGAGCTGTTTTTT. This chain uses TRBV6-2 or TRBV6-3 with TRBJ2-2; D is ambiguous. The length of the CDR3 is 14 residues. Germline V gene lookup returns CDR1 MNHEY and CDR2 SVGEGT.

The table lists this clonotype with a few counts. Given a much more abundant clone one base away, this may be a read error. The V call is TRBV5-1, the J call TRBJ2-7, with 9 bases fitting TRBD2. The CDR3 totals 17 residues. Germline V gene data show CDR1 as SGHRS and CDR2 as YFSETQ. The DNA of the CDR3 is TGCGCCAGCAGCTCCCTACCTGCGACTAGCGGTAGCTACGAGCAGCACTTC. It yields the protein CASSSLPATSGSYEQHF.

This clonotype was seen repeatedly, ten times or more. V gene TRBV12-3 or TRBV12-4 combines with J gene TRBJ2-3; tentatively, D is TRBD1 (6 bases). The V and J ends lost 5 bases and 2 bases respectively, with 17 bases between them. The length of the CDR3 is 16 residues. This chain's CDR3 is CASSPGQRINTDTQYF. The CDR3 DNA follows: TGTGCCAGCAGTCCCGGACAGAGGATAAACACAGATACGCAGTATTTT.

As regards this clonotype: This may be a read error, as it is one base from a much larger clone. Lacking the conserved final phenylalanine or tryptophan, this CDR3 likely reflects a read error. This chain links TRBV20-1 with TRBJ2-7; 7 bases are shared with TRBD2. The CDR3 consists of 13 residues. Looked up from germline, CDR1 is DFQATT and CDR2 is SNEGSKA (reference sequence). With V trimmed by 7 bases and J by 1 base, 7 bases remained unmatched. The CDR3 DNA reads TGCAGTGGCCCCCCTAGCGGTTCCTACGAGCAGTACTCC. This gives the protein CSGPPSGSYEQYS.

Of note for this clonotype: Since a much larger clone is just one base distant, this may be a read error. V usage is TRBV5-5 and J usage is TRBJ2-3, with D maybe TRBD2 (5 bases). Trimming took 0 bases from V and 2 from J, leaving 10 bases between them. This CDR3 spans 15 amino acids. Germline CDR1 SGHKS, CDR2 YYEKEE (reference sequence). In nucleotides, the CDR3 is TGTGCCAGCAGCTTGGCGCGGGCTCCCACAGATACGCAGTATTTT. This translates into CASSLARAPTDTQYF.

The CDR3 spells CASSNRGVGVLETQYF. CDR3 DNA: TGTGCCAGCAGTAACAGAGGAGTGGGGGTGTTAGAGACCCAGTACTTC. V gene TRBV12-3 or TRBV12-4 combines with J gene TRBJ2-5; either TRBD1 or TRBD2 may fit D (5 bases each). Deletions cut 5 bases from V and 4 bases from J, with 20 bases between. The CDR3 consists of 16 residues.

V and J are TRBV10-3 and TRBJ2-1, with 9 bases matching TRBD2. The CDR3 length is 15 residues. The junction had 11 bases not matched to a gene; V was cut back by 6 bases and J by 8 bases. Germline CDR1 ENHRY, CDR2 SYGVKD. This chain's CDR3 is CAISGTSMLRDEQFF. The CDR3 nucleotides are TGTGCCATCAGCGGGACTAGCATGCTTAGGGATGAGCAGTTCTTC.

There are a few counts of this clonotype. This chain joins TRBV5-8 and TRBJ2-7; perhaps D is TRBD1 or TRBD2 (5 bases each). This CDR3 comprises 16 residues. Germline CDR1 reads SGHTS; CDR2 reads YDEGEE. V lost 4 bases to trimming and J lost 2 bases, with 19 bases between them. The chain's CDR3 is CASSLGFGAAAYEQYF. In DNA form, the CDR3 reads TGTGCCAGCAGCCTGGGTTTCGGGGCAGCGGCCTACGAGCAGTACTTC.

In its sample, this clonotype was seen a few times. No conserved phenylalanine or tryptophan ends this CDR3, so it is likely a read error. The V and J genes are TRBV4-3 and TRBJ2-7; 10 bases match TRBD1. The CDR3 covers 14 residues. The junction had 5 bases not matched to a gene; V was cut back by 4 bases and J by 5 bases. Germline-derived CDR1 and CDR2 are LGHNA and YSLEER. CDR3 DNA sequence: TGCGCCAGCAGCCGGGACAGGGGTAGGAACGAGCAGTACCTC. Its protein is CASSRDRGRNEQYL.